A single sample gave rise to the 17 T cell receptor beta chains below, sequenced in a study of beta chain features in type 1 diabetes. The entirety of the isolated RNA underwent reverse transcription, so expressed TCRB transcripts were sequenced. Generated by immunoSEQ multiplex PCR, the TCRdb table keeps only in-frame clones and is missing some. The sample has about 320,000 clones, 11% to 15% seen once; the top ten hold 6.7%. Sequenced input: central memory CD4+ T cells from blood. These receptors all stem from a man between 25 and 39 years old in good health.

The chain employs TRBV7-2 and TRBJ2-7, with D perhaps TRBD2 (5 bases). This CDR3 spans 12 amino acids. CDR1 is SGHTA, CDR2 FQGNSA, per germline. Trimming cost V 6 bases and J 0 bases, with 6 bases left between them. The CDR3 DNA reads as TGTGCCAGCAGACGGGACTCCTACGAGCAGTACTTC. It specifies CASRRDSYEQYF.

This clone was picked up a small number of times. The chain joins TRBV25-1 to TRBJ2-7; no firm D call. This CDR3 spans 13 amino acids. Between the trimmed V and J ends, which lost 1 base and 5 bases, there was a span of 9 bases. CDR1 is MGHDK and CDR2 is SYGVNS in the germline V gene. The CDR3 DNA reads TGTGCCAGCAGTGAATTAAGGGTCCACGAGCAGTACGTC. Residues: CASSELRVHEQYV.

This sequence joins TRBV6-6 and TRBJ2-3; 7 nucleotides line up with TRBD2. Germline-derived CDR1 and CDR2 are MNHNY and SVGAGI (reference sequence). This CDR3 is 14 amino acids long. Trimming removed 10 bases from V and 3 bases from J; junction bases left unmatched: 10. The CDR3 DNA sequence: TGTGCCAACGCGCGCGGCGGGAGTACAGATACGCAGTATTTT. Translating gives CANARGGSTDTQYF.

The chain recombines TRBV5-6 with TRBJ2-5; 13 nucleotides line up with TRBD2. The V gene end was trimmed by 0 bases and the J gene end by 2 bases; junction bases not matched to a gene: 7. From germline, CDR1 is SGHDT and CDR2 YYEEEE. This CDR3 is 18 amino acids long. CDR3 in DNA: TGTGCCAGCAGCTTGGCCGGGACTAGCGGGGATCCACAAGAGACCCAGTACTTC. Protein product: CASSLAGTSGDPQETQYF.

This chain uses TRBV6-1 with TRBJ2-1; D perhaps matches TRBD1 (5 bases). V shed 0 bases and J shed 10 bases, with 13 bases lying between them. The CDR3 contains 14 residues. Germline assignment: CDR1 MNHNS and CDR2 SASEGT. In DNA, the CDR3 is TGTGCCAGCAGTGAAGCGCCTAGGGGTGGGGAGCAGTTCTTC. The encoded protein is CASSEAPRGGEQFF.

This clone was observed a few times. The chain has TRBV27 and TRBJ1-5, with a possible D match to TRBD1 (6 bases). Germline V gene data show CDR1 as MNHEY and CDR2 as SMNVEV (reference sequence). This CDR3 comprises 15 residues. V lost 0 bases to trimming and J lost 5 bases, with 11 bases between them. The CDR3 protein is CASSLSYRVHQPQHF. The CDR3 DNA sequence: TGTGCCAGCAGTTTATCGTACAGGGTCCATCAGCCCCAGCATTTT.

This chain connects TRBV21-1 to TRBJ1-6; TRBD1 was called by the table and not checked on the DNA. TRBV21-1 is recorded as a pseudogene. This CDR3 has 16 residues. CDR3 loop: CASSKEGQGVRSPLHF. The CDR3 region has the DNA TGTGCCAGCAGCAAAGAAGGGCAGGGTGTGAGGTCACCCCTCCACTTT.

This clone was seen ten or more times. V and J are TRBV4-3 and TRBJ2-2; D may be TRBD1 (5 bases). CDR3 size: 14 residues. Looked up from germline, CDR1 is LGHNA and CDR2 is YSLEER. V lost 3 bases, J lost 4 bases, and 9 bases lay in between. The CDR3 nucleotides are TGCGCCAGCAGCCATGACCAGGGCACCGGGGAGCTGTTTTTT. Translated: CASSHDQGTGELFF.

This clone was seen only a few times. This chain uses TRBV5-4 with TRBJ2-6; a weak D match, TRBD2 (5 bases). V gave up 2 bases and J gave up 3 bases, with 9 bases separating them. This CDR3 has 15 amino acids. Per the germline V gene, CDR1 is SGHNT and CDR2 is YYREEE (reference sequence). The CDR3 protein is CASSFVGSGANVLTF. In DNA, the CDR3 is TGTGCCAGCAGCTTTGTAGGGAGTGGGGCCAACGTCCTGACTTTC.

This rearrangement joins TRBV6-4 to TRBJ2-1; 12 nucleotides agree with TRBD1. The ends lost 6 bases at V and 2 bases at J; junction bases unmatched: 5. CDR1 MRHNA and CDR2 SNTAGT come from the germline V gene. The CDR3 consists of 16 residues. The CDR3 sequence: CASSRDRGQAYNEQFF. Here the CDR3 DNA reads TGTGCCAGCAGCCGGGACAGGGGGCAGGCCTACAATGAGCAGTTCTTC.

This clone was observed many times. The chain carries TRBV19 and TRBJ1-2; possibly TRBD1 for D (5 bases). The CDR3 is 13 amino acids. Germline V gene sequence: CDR1 LNHDA, CDR2 SQIVND (reference sequence). The V end was cut by 7 bases, the J end by 5 bases, with 14 bases between. The CDR3 sequence: CASTPGQAYGYTF. In DNA, the CDR3 is TGTGCCAGTACTCCGGGGCAAGCATATGGCTACACCTTC.

The chain is built from TRBV30 and TRBJ2-5, with TRBD2 matching 9 bases. The CDR3 length is 13 residues. The V gene end was trimmed by 2 bases and the J gene end by 4 bases; junction bases not matched to a gene: 2. The germline V gene has CDR1 GTSNPN and CDR2 SVGIG (reference sequence). In DNA form, the CDR3 reads TGTGCCTGGAGTTTAGCGGGAGTAGAGACCCAGTACTTC. Protein sequence: CAWSLAGVETQYF.

There are a few counts of this clone. The CDR3 DNA reads TGCGCCAGCAGCTTGGGGCAGAGCGAGAGCACAGATACGCAGTATTTT. Translating it yields CASSLGQSESTDTQYF. The gene calls are TRBV5-1 and TRBJ2-3; D remains unclear. The germline V gene has CDR1 SGHRS and CDR2 YFSETQ. The CDR3 has 16 residues. With 0 bases removed from V and 0 bases from J, the gap between germline ends came to 11 bases.

This chain connects TRBV10-3 to TRBJ2-1; 13 positions agree with TRBD2. This CDR3 has 15 residues. The germline gives CDR1 ENHRY, CDR2 SYGVKD. Trimming at V came to 7 bases and at J to 7 bases, leaving 7 bases not matched to a gene. CDR3 in amino acids: CAIKGGTSGTNEQFF. The CDR3 DNA follows: TGTGCCATCAAGGGGGGGACTAGCGGGACTAATGAGCAGTTCTTC.

V usage is TRBV4-2 and J usage is TRBJ2-3; no clear D gene. V was cut by 0 bases and J by 0 bases, with 13 bases left in between. This CDR3 comprises 17 residues. Germline assignment: CDR1 LGHNA and CDR2 YNFKEQ. CDR3 amino acids: CASSQDGRTDSTDTQYF. DNA of the CDR3: TGTGCCAGCAGCCAAGATGGTCGAACGGATAGCACAGATACGCAGTATTTT.

The chain carries TRBV5-6 and TRBJ2-7; 10 bases map to TRBD2. CDR3 size: 14 residues. V lost 5 bases to trimming and J lost 5 bases; unmatched junction nucleotides: 7. CDR1 is SGHDT and CDR2 is YYEEEE in the germline V gene. CDR3 protein: CASRLSGRAHEQYV. The CDR3 DNA is TGTGCCAGCAGGCTGAGCGGGAGGGCCCACGAGCAGTACGTC.

This clone occurred a few times. V is TRBV7-8 and J is TRBJ2-5; TRBD2 might be the D (5 bases). This CDR3 contains 16 residues. The germline V gene encodes CDR1 SGHVS and CDR2 FQNEAQ. Trimming left V 1 base short and J 10 bases short, with 22 bases between. CDR3 bases: TGTGCCAGCAGCTTAGATGGTCGAGGGCCCAAAGCGGACCAGTACTTC. This codes for CASSLDGRGPKADQYF.